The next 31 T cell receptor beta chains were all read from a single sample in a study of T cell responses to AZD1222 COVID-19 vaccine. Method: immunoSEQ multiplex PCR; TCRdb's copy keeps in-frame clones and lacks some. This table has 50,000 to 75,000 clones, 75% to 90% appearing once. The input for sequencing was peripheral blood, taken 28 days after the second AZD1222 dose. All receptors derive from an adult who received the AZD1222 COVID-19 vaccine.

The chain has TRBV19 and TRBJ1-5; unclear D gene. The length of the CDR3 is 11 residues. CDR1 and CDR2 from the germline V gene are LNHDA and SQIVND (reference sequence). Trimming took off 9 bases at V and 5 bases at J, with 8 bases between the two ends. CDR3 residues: CAREADQPQHF. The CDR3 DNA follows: TGTGCCAGAGAAGCAGATCAGCCCCAGCATTTT.

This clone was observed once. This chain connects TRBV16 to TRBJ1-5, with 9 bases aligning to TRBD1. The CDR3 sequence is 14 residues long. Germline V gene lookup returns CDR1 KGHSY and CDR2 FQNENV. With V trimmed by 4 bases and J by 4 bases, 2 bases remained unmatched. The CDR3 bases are TGTGCCAGCAGCCCGGGACAGGGAAATCAGCCCCAGCATTTT. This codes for CASSPGQGNQPQHF.

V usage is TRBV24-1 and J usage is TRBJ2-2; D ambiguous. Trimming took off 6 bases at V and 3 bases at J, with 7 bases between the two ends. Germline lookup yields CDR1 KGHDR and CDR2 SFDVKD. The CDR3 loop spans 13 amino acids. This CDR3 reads CATSSPHTGELFF. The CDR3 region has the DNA TGTGCCACCAGTTCCCCCCACACCGGGGAGCTGTTTTTT.

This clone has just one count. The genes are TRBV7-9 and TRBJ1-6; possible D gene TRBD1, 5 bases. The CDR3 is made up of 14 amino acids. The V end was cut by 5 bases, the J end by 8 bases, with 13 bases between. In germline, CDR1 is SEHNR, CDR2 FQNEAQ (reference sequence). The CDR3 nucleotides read TGTGCCAGCAGCAAAGGGGTGAGGGATTCACCCCTCCACTTT. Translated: CASSKGVRDSPLHF.

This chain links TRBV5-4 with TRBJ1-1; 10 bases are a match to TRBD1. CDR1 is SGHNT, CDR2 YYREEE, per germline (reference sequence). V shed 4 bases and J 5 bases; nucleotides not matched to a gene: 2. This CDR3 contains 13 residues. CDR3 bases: TGTGCCAGCAGCAGGACAGGGGGAACTGAAGCTTTCTTT. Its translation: CASSRTGGTEAFF.

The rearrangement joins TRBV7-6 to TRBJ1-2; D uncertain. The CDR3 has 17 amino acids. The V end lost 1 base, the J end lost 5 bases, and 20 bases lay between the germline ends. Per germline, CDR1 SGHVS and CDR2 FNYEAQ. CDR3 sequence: CASSLGGGPALVYGYTF. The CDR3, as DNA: TGTGCCAGCAGCTTAGGTGGAGGACCGGCGTTAGTTTATGGCTACACCTTC.

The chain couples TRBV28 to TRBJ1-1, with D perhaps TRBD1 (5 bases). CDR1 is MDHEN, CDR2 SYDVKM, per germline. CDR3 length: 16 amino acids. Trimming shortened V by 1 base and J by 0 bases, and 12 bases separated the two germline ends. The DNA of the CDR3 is TGTGCCAGCAGTTTATCACAAGGGGTATTGAACACTGAAGCTTTCTTT. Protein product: CASSLSQGVLNTEAFF. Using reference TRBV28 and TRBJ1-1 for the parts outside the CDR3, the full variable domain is DVKVTQSSRYLVKRTGEKVFLECVQDMDHENMFWYRQDPGLGLRLIYFSYDVKMKEKGDIPEGYSVSREKKERFSLILESASTNQTSMYLCASSLSQGVLNTEAFFGQGTRLTVV.

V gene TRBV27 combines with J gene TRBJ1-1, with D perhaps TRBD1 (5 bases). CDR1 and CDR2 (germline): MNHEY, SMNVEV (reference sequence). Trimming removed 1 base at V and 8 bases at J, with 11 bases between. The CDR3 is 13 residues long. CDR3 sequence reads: CASSLWGGPEAFF. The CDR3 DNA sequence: TGTGCCAGCAGTTTATGGGGGGGACCCGAAGCTTTCTTT.

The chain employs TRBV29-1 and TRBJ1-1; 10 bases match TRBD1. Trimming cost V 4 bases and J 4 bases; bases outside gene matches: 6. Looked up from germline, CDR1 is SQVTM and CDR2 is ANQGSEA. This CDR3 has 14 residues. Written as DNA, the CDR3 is TGCAGCGTTGCGACAGGGGGCAGGAGCACTGAAGCTTTCTTT. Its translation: CSVATGGRSTEAFF.

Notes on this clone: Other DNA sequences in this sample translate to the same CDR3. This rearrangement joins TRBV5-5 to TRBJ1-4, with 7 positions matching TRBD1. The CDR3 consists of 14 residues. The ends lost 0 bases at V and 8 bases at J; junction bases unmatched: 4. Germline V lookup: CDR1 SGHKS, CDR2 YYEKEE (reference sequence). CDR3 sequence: CASSLGTGGEKLFF. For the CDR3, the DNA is TGTGCCAGCAGCTTGGGGACAGGCGGAGAAAAACTGTTTTTT.

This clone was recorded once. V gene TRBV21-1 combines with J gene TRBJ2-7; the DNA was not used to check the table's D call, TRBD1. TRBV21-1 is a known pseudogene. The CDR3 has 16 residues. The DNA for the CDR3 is TGTGCCAGCAGCAAAGTATGGCTGAACGTGTCCTACGAGCAGTACTTC. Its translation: CASSKVWLNVSYEQYF.

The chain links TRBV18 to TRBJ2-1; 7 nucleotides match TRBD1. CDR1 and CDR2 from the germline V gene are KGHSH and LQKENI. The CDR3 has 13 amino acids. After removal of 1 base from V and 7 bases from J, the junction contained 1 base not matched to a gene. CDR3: CASSPQGANEQFF. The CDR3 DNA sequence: TGTGCCAGCTCACCACAGGGGGCGAATGAGCAGTTCTTC.

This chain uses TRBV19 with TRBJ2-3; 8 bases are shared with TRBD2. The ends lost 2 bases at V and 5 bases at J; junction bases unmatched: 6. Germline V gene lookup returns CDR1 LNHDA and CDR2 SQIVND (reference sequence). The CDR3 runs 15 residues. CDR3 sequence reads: CASSIPGGARDTQYF. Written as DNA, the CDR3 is TGTGCCAGTAGTATACCGGGGGGGGCACGAGATACGCAGTATTTT.

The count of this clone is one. The CDR3 DNA reads as TGCGCCAGCAGCTTGGGAGGGAGCTCCTACAATGAGCAGTTCTTC. It codes for CASSLGGSSYNEQFF. V and J are TRBV5-1 and TRBJ2-1; tentatively, D is TRBD2 (5 bases). The CDR3 consists of 15 residues. Germline V lookup: CDR1 SGHRS, CDR2 YFSETQ. The V end was cut by 0 bases, the J end by 0 bases, with 7 bases between.

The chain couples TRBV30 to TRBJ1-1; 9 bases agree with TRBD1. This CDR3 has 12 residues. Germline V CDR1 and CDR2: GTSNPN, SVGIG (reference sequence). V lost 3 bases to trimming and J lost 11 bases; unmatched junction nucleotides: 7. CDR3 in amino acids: CAWRDRGYSAFF. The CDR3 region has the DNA TGTGCCTGGAGGGACAGGGGATATAGCGCTTTCTTT.

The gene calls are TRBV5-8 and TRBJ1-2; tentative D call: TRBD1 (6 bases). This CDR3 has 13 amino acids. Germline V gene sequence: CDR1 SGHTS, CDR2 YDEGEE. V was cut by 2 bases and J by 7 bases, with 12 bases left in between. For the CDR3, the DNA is TGTGCCAGCAGCTTCTACAGGGTGGGTGGCTACACCTTC. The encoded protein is CASSFYRVGGYTF.

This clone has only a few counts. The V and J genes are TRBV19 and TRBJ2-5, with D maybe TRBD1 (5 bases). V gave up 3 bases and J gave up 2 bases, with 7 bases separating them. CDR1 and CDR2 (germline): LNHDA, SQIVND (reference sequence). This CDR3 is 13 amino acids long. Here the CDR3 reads CASSIRVQETQYF. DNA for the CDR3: TGTGCCAGTAGTATCAGGGTACAAGAGACCCAGTACTTC.

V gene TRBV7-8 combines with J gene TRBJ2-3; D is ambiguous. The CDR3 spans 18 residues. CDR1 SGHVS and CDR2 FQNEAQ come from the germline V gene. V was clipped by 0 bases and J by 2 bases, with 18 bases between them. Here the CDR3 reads CASSLAVWTEKDTDTQYF. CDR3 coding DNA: TGTGCCAGCAGCTTAGCGGTGTGGACGGAAAAAGACACAGATACGCAGTATTTT.

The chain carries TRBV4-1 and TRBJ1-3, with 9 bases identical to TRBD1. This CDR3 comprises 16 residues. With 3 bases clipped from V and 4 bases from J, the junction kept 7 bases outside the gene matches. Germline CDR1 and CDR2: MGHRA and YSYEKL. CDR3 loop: CASSHPGQGSGNTIYF. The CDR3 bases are TGCGCCAGCAGCCATCCGGGACAGGGTTCGGGAAACACCATATATTTT.

The CDR3 reads CASSSGLAGGPLRSSYNEQFF. The DNA for the CDR3 is TGTGCCAGCAGCTCGGGACTAGCGGGAGGCCCCCTAAGAAGCTCCTACAATGAGCAGTTCTTC. The chain combines TRBV13 with TRBJ2-1; 15 bases match TRBD2. The germline V gene encodes CDR1 PRHDT and CDR2 FYEKMQ (reference sequence). The J segment lost 0 bases and the V segment lost 4 bases, leaving 13 bases of the junction unmatched. The CDR3 runs 21 residues.

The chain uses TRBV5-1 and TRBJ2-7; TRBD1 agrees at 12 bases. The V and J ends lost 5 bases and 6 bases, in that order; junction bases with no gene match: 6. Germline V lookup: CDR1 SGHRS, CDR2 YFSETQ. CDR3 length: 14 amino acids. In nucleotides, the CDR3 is TGCGCCAGCAGTTCCGGGACAGGGGGCTTCGAGCAGTACTTC. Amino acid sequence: CASSSGTGGFEQYF. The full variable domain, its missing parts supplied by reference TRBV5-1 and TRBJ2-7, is KAGVTQTPRYLIKTRGQQVTLSCSPISGHRSVSWYQQTPGQGLQFLFEYFSETQRNKGNFPGRFSGRQFSNSRSEMNVSTLELGDSALYLCASSSGTGGFEQYFGPGTRLTVT.

The CDR3 DNA sequence: TGTGCCAGTAGCGGCGACAGGGTACGAGCTTGGACTGAAGCTTTCTTT. Translated, it gives CASSGDRVRAWTEAFF. This chain joins TRBV19 and TRBJ1-1; 7 positions agree with TRBD1. Germline V gene sequence: CDR1 LNHDA, CDR2 SQIVND (reference sequence). V lost 6 bases, J lost 5 bases, and 15 bases stayed unmatched. The CDR3 totals 16 residues.

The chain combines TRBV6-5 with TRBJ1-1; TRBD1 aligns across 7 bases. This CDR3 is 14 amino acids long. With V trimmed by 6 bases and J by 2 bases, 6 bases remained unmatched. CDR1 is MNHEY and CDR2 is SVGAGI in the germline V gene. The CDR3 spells CASRTQGLNTEAFF. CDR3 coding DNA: TGTGCCAGCAGGACACAGGGGCTTAACACTGAAGCTTTCTTT.

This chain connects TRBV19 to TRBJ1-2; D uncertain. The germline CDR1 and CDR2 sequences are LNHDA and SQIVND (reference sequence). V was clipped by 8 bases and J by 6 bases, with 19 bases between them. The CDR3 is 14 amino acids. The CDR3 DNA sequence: TGTGCCAGTGGCGAGCTCTTTGGCATTGATGGCTACACCTTC. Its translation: CASGELFGIDGYTF.

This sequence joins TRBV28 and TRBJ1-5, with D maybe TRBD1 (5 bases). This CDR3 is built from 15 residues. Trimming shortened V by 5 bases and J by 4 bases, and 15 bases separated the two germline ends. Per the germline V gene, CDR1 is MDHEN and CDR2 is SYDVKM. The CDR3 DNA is TGTGCCAGCAGTCTTTTTGGGGGGTGGAATCAGCCCCAGCATTTT. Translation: CASSLFGGWNQPQHF.

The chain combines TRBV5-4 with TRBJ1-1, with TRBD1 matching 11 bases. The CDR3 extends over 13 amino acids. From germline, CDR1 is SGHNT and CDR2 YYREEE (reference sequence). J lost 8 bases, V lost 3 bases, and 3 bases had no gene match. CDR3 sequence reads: CASSYGQGAEAFF. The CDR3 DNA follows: TGTGCCAGCAGCTATGGACAGGGGGCGGAAGCTTTCTTT.

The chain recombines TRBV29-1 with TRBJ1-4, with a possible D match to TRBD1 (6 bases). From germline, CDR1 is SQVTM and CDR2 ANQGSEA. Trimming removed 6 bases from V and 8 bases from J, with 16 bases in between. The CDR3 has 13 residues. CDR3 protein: CSVGTFTGEKLFF. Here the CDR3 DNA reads TGCAGCGTGGGAACATTTACAGGGGAAAAACTGTTTTTT.

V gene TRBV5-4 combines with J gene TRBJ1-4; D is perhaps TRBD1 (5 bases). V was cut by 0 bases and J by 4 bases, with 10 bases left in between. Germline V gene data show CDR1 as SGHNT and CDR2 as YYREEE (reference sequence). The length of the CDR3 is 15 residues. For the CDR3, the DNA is TGTGCCAGCAGCTTGGGCGGGGGGTTTAATGAAAAACTGTTTTTT. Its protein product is CASSLGGGFNEKLFF.

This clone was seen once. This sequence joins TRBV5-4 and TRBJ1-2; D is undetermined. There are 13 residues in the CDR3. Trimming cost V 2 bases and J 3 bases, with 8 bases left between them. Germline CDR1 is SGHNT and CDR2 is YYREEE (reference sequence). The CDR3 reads CASSFRVDYGYTF. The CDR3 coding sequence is TGTGCCAGCAGCTTCCGGGTTGACTATGGCTACACCTTC.

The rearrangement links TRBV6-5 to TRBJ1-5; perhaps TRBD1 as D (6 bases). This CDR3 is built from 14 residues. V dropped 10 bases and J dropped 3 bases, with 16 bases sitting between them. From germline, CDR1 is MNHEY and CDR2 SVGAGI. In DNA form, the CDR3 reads TGTGCCACCAGGGGCTCATCTGACAATCAGCCCCAGCATTTT. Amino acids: CATRGSSDNQPQHF.

This CDR3 reads CASSPGPRDTQYF. DNA of the CDR3: TGTGCCAGCAGCCCCGGACCAAGGGATACGCAGTATTTT. J is TRBJ2-3 and V is TRBV6-2 or TRBV6-3; D is unresolved. Trimming removed 6 bases from V and 6 bases from J, with 13 bases in between. The CDR3 covers 13 residues. CDR1 is MNHEY, CDR2 SVGEGT, per germline.